This T cell receptor (beta chain) was observed in a study of T-cell memory formation after mild COVID-19. Whole-study context: Largely donor-specific TCR clusters were found.

The CDR3 is 15 residues long. Trimming stripped 0 bases from V and 6 bases from J, with 13 bases between. The germline V gene encodes CDR1 MGHRA and CDR2 YSYEKL. This clonotype was counted at least ten times. TCRdb re-derived calls from the 5' RACE reads in MiXCR, one entry per CDR3 protein. The data hold some 250,000 distinct CDR3 sequences, with more than 15% observed a single time. The sequence came from a man aged 18 to 30 who had mild COVID-19 (a few samples of this study predate the infection). Cell type and time point are not known. The J gene is TRBJ2-3, the V gene TRBV4-1, with no clear D. The specimen sequenced was PBMCs or a T cell subset sorted from them (not recorded which). The CDR3 loop reads CASSQEWKGMDTQYF. DNA for the CDR3: TGCGCCAGCAGCCAAGAATGGAAAGGGATGGATACGCAGTATTTT.